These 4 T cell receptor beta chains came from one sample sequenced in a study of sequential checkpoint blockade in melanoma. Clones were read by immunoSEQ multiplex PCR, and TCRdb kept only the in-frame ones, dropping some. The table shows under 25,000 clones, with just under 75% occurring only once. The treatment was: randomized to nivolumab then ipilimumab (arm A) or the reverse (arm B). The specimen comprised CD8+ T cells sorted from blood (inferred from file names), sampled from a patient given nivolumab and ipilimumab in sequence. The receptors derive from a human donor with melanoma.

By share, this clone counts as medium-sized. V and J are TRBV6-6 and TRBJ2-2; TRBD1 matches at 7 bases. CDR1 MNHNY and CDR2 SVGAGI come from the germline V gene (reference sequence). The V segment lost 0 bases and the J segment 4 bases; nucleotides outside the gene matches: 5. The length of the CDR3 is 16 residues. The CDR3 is CASSYSGAGGTGELFF. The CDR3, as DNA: TGTGCCAGCAGTTACTCTGGGGCAGGGGGCACCGGGGAGCTGTTTTTT.

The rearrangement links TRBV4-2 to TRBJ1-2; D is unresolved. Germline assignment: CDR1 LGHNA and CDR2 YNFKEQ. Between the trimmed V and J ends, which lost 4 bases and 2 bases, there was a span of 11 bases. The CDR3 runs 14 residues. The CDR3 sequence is CASSLLGGNYGYTF. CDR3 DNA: TGTGCCAGCAGCCTACTCGGAGGGAACTATGGCTACACCTTC.

In DNA, the CDR3 is TGTGCCAGCAGCGACACCGGGACAGGGCCCGGGGAGCTGTTTTTT. As protein: CASSDTGTGPGELFF. The rearrangement links TRBV9 to TRBJ2-2; TRBD1 matches at 9 bases. CDR1 is SGDLS and CDR2 is YYNGEE in the germline V gene. CDR3 length: 15 residues. The junction had 6 bases not matched to a gene; V was cut back by 3 bases and J by 6 bases.

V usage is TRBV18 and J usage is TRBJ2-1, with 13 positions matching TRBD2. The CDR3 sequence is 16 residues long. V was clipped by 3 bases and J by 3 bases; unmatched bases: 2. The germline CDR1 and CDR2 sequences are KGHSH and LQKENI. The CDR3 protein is CASSPGTSGVYNEQFF. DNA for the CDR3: TGTGCCAGCTCACCGGGGACTAGCGGGGTCTACAATGAGCAGTTCTTC.